These T cell receptor beta chains were read from a single sample in a study of Ad26.COV2.S vaccination and SARS-CoV-2 variants. TCRdb keeps only in-frame clones here, not all; method: immunoSEQ multiplex PCR. Here the sample spans approximately 240,000 clones, 88% being singletons. Sample: peripheral blood, taken in a trial of Ad26.COV2.S vaccine versus placebo. The receptors here all came from a person between 18 and 60 years old who received the Ad26.COV2.S COVID-19 vaccine or a placebo. Each CDR3 is given without its conserved first and last residue.

V	J	CDR3
TRBV20-1	TRBJ1-2	SARGSDGYT
TRBV3-1/TRBV3-2	TRBJ2-1	ASSRLRLAGVNEQF
TRBV6-5	TRBJ2-5	ASTRQGGETQY
TRBV18	TRBJ2-7	ASSPLDRGDKQY
TRBV18	TRBJ2-7	ASARTSGKVYEQY
TRBV4-3	TRBJ2-3	ASSQDILTATDTQY
TRBV9	TRBJ2-3	ASSVAAGAGRTDTQY
TRBV18	TRBJ2-7	ASSPPGPYEQY
TRBV5-8	TRBJ1-2	ASSILGGGYGYT
TRBV18	TRBJ2-7	ASSPAPGPYEQY
TRBV28	TRBJ1-4	ASSLLQGARF
TRBV28	TRBJ1-5	ASKTRDRVDQPQH
TRBV7-9	TRBJ2-7	ASSLVMGSSYEQY
TRBV28	TRBJ1-5	ASSGLASNQPQH
TRBV5-1	TRBJ2-2	ASSYDTGELF
TRBV28	TRBJ2-7	ASADRFPYEQY
TRBV19	TRBJ2-7	ASSKGQGLSYEQY
TRBV4-1	TRBJ2-4	ASSHADIGGRAKNIQY
TRBV3-1/TRBV3-2	TRBJ1-2	ASSQDQSFYGYT
TRBV5-4	TRBJ1-3	ASSWGPERGNTIY
TRBV6-2/TRBV6-3	TRBJ2-5	ASSPGTGGGETQY
TRBV19	TRBJ1-1	ASSITSVYTEAF
TRBV27	TRBJ1-1	ASRPARGASTEAF
TRBV4-3	TRBJ2-7	ASSQGTHEQY
TRBV10-2	TRBJ1-6	ASSDGSALSLH
TRBV28	TRBJ2-7	ASSPPMVATYEQY
TRBV15	TRBJ2-7	ATSRVRGPSGRAGPGSYEQY
TRBV2	TRBJ1-2	ASSDGDRGGYT
TRBV7-9	TRBJ2-5	ASSSTGTPPETQY
TRBV29-1	TRBJ2-7	SVVTANSYEQY